This passage covers 11 T cell receptor beta chains from one sample sequenced in a study of blood T cell repertoires in COVID-19. The repertoire was sequenced with immunoSEQ multiplex PCR; TCRdb's copy has only in-frame clones and lacks some. The sample consists of 100,000 to 150,000 clones, approximately 88% of them appearing once. Source material: peripheral blood. The receptors here all came from an elderly woman with acute or convalescent COVID-19.

The V gene is TRBV19, the J gene TRBJ2-2; 9 nucleotides line up with TRBD2. CDR3 length: 17 amino acids. Per germline, CDR1 LNHDA and CDR2 SQIVND (reference sequence). J lost 3 bases, V lost 6 bases, and 11 bases had no gene match. The CDR3 region is CASSWERGAGDTGELFF. The CDR3 bases are TGTGCCAGTAGCTGGGAGCGGGGGGCCGGTGACACCGGGGAGCTGTTTTTT.

This clone was observed once. The V and J genes are TRBV7-9 and TRBJ2-5; tentative D call: TRBD2 (6 bases). V was cut by 5 bases and J by 1 base, with 14 bases left in between. In germline, CDR1 is SEHNR, CDR2 FQNEAQ (reference sequence). The CDR3 extends over 15 amino acids. The CDR3 bases are TGTGCCAGCAGCCAAAAAAGGACTATCCAAGAGACCCAGTACTTC. It specifies CASSQKRTIQETQYF. The complete variable domain, with remaining parts taken from reference TRBV7-9 and TRBJ2-5, reads DTGVSQNPRHKITKRGQNVTFRCDPISEHNRLYWYRQTLGQGPEFLTYFQNEAQLEKSRLLSDRFSAERPKGSFSTLEIQRTEQGDSAMYLCASSQKRTIQETQYFGPGTRLLVL.

The chain links TRBV7-2 to TRBJ2-7, with 9 bases fitting TRBD1. In germline, CDR1 is SGHTA, CDR2 FQGNSA. Trimming took 6 bases from V and 7 from J; bases not matched to a gene: 13. The CDR3 is 15 amino acids. The CDR3 DNA sequence: TGTGCCAGCAGTTCCCCGGGACAGGGTCTATATGAGCAGTACTTC. As protein: CASSSPGQGLYEQYF.

The V call is TRBV7-2, the J call TRBJ2-7; 10 bases line up with TRBD1. After removal of 4 bases from V and 1 base from J, the junction contained 4 bases not matched to a gene. The germline CDR1 and CDR2 sequences are SGHTA and FQGNSA. This CDR3 has 15 amino acids. The CDR3 nucleotides are TGTGCCAGCAGCTCAGGACAGGGGGTATCCTACGAGCAGTACTTC. Translated: CASSSGQGVSYEQYF.

J is TRBJ1-5 and V is TRBV7-9; 9 nucleotides line up with TRBD1. The CDR3 has 15 residues. Trimming took 5 bases from V and 7 from J; bases not matched to a gene: 9. In germline, CDR1 is SEHNR, CDR2 FQNEAQ (reference sequence). This chain's CDR3 is CASSEPGQGGQPQHF. The DNA of the CDR3 is TGTGCCAGCAGCGAACCGGGACAGGGAGGCCAGCCCCAGCATTTT. Full variable domain (outside the CDR3, taken from reference TRBV7-9 and TRBJ1-5): DTGVSQNPRHKITKRGQNVTFRCDPISEHNRLYWYRQTLGQGPEFLTYFQNEAQLEKSRLLSDRFSAERPKGSFSTLEIQRTEQGDSAMYLCASSEPGQGGQPQHFGDGTRLSIL.

The rearrangement links TRBV6-6 to TRBJ2-7; a weak D match, TRBD1 (5 bases). This CDR3 is 13 amino acids long. The V gene lost 2 bases and the J gene lost 3 bases, with 8 bases spanning the gap. Germline lookup yields CDR1 MNHNY and CDR2 SVGAGI (reference sequence). The CDR3 protein is CASSYDGHYEQYF. The DNA for the CDR3 is TGTGCCAGCAGTTACGATGGACACTACGAGCAGTACTTC.

V gene TRBV9 combines with J gene TRBJ2-3; D ambiguous. Germline CDR1 SGDLS, CDR2 YYNGEE. The V gene lost 4 bases and the J gene lost 3 bases, with 15 bases spanning the gap. The CDR3 sequence is 15 residues long. In DNA form, the CDR3 reads TGTGCCAGCAGCTCCAGACTGAGATCGACAGATACGCAGTATTTT. It is translated as CASSSRLRSTDTQYF.

The rearrangement uses TRBV19 and TRBJ2-5, with D possibly being TRBD2 (5 bases). Germline CDR1 LNHDA, CDR2 SQIVND (reference sequence). V was shortened by 7 bases and J by 1 base, with 10 bases between the two germline ends. The CDR3 extends over 13 amino acids. CDR3 region: CASMGRGQETQYF. The DNA for the CDR3 is TGTGCCAGTATGGGCCGGGGCCAAGAGACCCAGTACTTC.

This clone was detected a few times. The chain carries TRBV30 and TRBJ1-2, with 7 bases identical to TRBD1. The CDR3 sequence is 11 residues long. Germline loops: CDR1 GTSNPN, CDR2 SVGIG (reference sequence). V dropped 5 bases and J dropped 8; count of bases not matched to a gene: 5. The CDR3 DNA reads as TGTGCCTGGGGTACAGGGGCGGGCTACACCTTC. As protein: CAWGTGAGYTF.

This clone has only a few counts. The CDR3 region has the DNA TGCGCCAGCAGCCCTAGACTAGCGGGAGAGGGGCGAGATACGCAGTATTTT. As protein: CASSPRLAGEGRDTQYF. The J gene is TRBJ2-3, the V gene TRBV4-1; TRBD2 matches 12 bases. The CDR3 contains 17 residues. Trimming at V came to 4 bases and at J to 5 bases, leaving 10 bases not matched to a gene. Germline lookup yields CDR1 MGHRA and CDR2 YSYEKL.

The V gene is TRBV5-4, the J gene TRBJ2-5; perhaps TRBD2 as D (6 bases). The germline V gene encodes CDR1 SGHNT and CDR2 YYREEE (reference sequence). Trimming pared 0 bases from V and 5 bases from J, leaving 8 bases between. The CDR3 has 13 residues. The CDR3 loop is CASSLAGGETQYF. CDR3 DNA sequence: TGTGCCAGCAGCTTGGCCGGAGGGGAGACCCAGTACTTC.